The count of the clone carrying this T cell receptor beta chain is one. This entry belongs to a study of blood T cell repertoires in COVID-19. Study-wide background: Acute and convalescent COVID-19 specimens originated in the United States, Italy and Spain.

The CDR3 extends over 12 amino acids. V lost 4 bases to trimming and J lost 2 bases, with 6 bases between them. The germline gives CDR1 LGHNA, CDR2 YSLEER. Some clones are missing from TCRdb's copy, which holds only in-frame ones; the method was immunoSEQ multiplex PCR. The table includes roughly 86,000 clones, 85% detected once. Sequencing was performed on peripheral blood. The chain joins TRBV4-3 to TRBJ2-7; D uncertain. The TCR was taken from a man aged 50-59 years with acute or convalescent COVID-19. The CDR3 protein is CASSLLTYEQYF. Here the CDR3 DNA reads TGCGCCAGCAGCCTACTCACCTACGAGCAGTACTTC.